What follows are 24 T cell receptor beta chains derived from one specimen sequenced in a study of immune evolution from preneoplasia to lung adenocarcinoma. Method: immunoSEQ multiplex PCR; TCRdb's copy keeps in-frame clones and lacks some. The sample has thousands of clones; roughly 82% are singletons. The source material was FFPE adjacent normal lung tissue. These receptors came from a donor older than 65 with lung adenocarcinoma.

The rearrangement joins TRBV6-4 to TRBJ2-7, with TRBD2 identical over 7 bases. The ends lost 4 bases at V and 3 bases at J; junction bases unmatched: 9. Germline CDR1 reads MRHNA; CDR2 reads SNTAGT. This CDR3 is 15 amino acids long. The CDR3 DNA sequence: TGTGCCAGCAGTGTTGAGGCGGGAGTTAACTACGAGCAGTACTTC. Its protein is CASSVEAGVNYEQYF.

The chain carries TRBV2 and TRBJ1-1, with a weak D call TRBD1 (5 bases). In germline, CDR1 is SNHLY, CDR2 FYNNEI. The CDR3 sequence is 13 residues long. The ends were cut back, 6 bases at V and 4 bases at J, with 12 bases in the middle. Here the CDR3 reads CASRGRVFTEAFF. Written as DNA, the CDR3 is TGTGCCAGCAGGGGGCGGGTGTTCACTGAAGCTTTCTTT.

V and J are TRBV7-2 and TRBJ1-2, with 8 bases aligning to TRBD1. Germline-derived CDR1 and CDR2 are SGHTA and FQGNSA. The CDR3 runs to 15 residues. The V and J ends lost 4 bases and 5 bases, in that order; junction bases with no gene match: 9. The CDR3 loop reads CASSSIRGRTYGYTF. The CDR3, as DNA: TGTGCCAGCAGCTCTATCAGGGGGCGGACATATGGCTACACCTTC.

V usage is TRBV19 and J usage is TRBJ1-5; D gene unclear. Germline CDR1 LNHDA, CDR2 SQIVND (reference sequence). This CDR3 contains 12 residues. V lost 6 bases, J lost 0 bases, and 3 bases lay in between. CDR3 in amino acids: CASRDSNQPQHF. As DNA, the CDR3 is TGTGCCAGTAGGGATAGCAATCAGCCCCAGCATTTT.

This clone has more than one count but fewer than ten. This CDR3 reads CASGTYYRDRGRVKGYTF. In nucleotides, the CDR3 is TGTGCCAGCGGAACTTATTACCGGGACAGGGGGCGCGTGAAAGGCTACACCTTC. The chain couples TRBV28 to TRBJ1-2; 12 nucleotides agree with TRBD1. Per the germline V gene, CDR1 is MDHEN and CDR2 is SYDVKM. The junction had 21 bases not matched to a gene; V was cut back by 8 bases and J by 8 bases. The CDR3 has 18 amino acids.

The chain carries TRBV6-6 and TRBJ1-1; D not certain. Deletions cut 6 bases from V and 7 bases from J, with 12 bases between. The CDR3 runs to 12 residues. Germline CDR1 reads MNHNY; CDR2 reads SVGAGI (reference sequence). The chain's CDR3 is CASSPLAVEAFF. The CDR3 DNA reads as TGTGCCAGCAGCCCATTGGCAGTTGAAGCTTTCTTT.

This chain joins TRBV7-3 and TRBJ2-1; D is unresolved. This CDR3 has 10 residues. CDR1 is SGHTA and CDR2 is FQGTGA in the germline V gene. V was clipped by 8 bases and J by 9 bases, with 8 bases between them. CDR3 amino acids: CASLYSEQFF. In nucleotides, the CDR3 is TGTGCCAGCCTATATAGTGAGCAGTTCTTC. The full variable domain, with the rest looked up from reference TRBV7-3 and TRBJ2-1, is GAGVSQTPSNKVTEKGKYVELRCDPISGHTALYWYRQSLGQGPEFLIYFQGTGAADDSGLPNDRFFAVRPEGSVSTLKIQRTERGDSAVYLCASLYSEQFFGPGTRLTVL.

The chain employs TRBV2 and TRBJ2-3; D is ambiguous. Germline V CDR1 and CDR2: SNHLY, FYNNEI. CDR3 length equals 15 residues. V lost 7 bases, J lost 0 bases, and 14 bases lay in between. The CDR3 protein is CASKTDSPSTDTQYF. DNA for the CDR3: TGTGCCAGCAAAACAGATAGTCCTAGCACAGATACGCAGTATTTT. The variable domain in full, with the rest retrieved from reference TRBV2 and TRBJ2-3, is EPEVTQTPSHQVTQMGQEVILRCVPISNHLYFYWYRQILGQKVEFLVSFYNNEISEKSEIFDDQFSVERPDGSNFTLKIRSTKLEDSAMYFCASKTDSPSTDTQYFGPGTRLTVL.

In this sample, this clone turned up a few times. This chain connects TRBV5-5 to TRBJ1-2, with TRBD1 identical over 7 bases. Germline lookup yields CDR1 SGHKS and CDR2 YYEKEE (reference sequence). V was clipped by 3 bases and J by 8 bases; unmatched bases: 4. This CDR3 is 12 amino acids long. The CDR3 DNA follows: TGTGCCAGCAGCTCTTACAGGGGCGGCTACACCTTC. This encodes CASSSYRGGYTF.

V gene TRBV2 combines with J gene TRBJ2-5; D tentatively fits TRBD1 or TRBD2 (5 bases each). CDR1 and CDR2 from the germline V gene are SNHLY and FYNNEI. The V gene lost 11 bases and the J gene lost 4 bases, with 23 bases spanning the gap. The CDR3 spans 15 residues. The CDR3 nucleotides read TGTGCCTCCAGGAGAGGGGTGGGTATCGGAGAGACCCAGTACTTC. Its protein is CASRRGVGIGETQYF.

Details on this clone: One end of the junction is discordant with germline, which a read error may explain. This sequence joins TRBV30 and TRBJ1-2; D not certain. Germline CDR1 and CDR2: GTSNPN and SVGIG (reference sequence). The CDR3 sequence is 12 residues long. This CDR3 is CAWSGGIYGYIF. In nucleotides, the CDR3 is TGTGCCTGGAGTGGGGGAATCTATGGCTACATCTTC.

The V call is TRBV28, the J call TRBJ1-1; D remains ambiguous. Trimming left V 1 base short and J 4 bases short, with 10 bases between. CDR3 length: 14 residues. Germline V gives CDR1 MDHEN, CDR2 SYDVKM. CDR3 loop: CASSLYVGGTEAFF. CDR3 bases: TGTGCCAGCAGTTTATACGTTGGTGGCACTGAAGCTTTCTTT.

The CDR3, as DNA: TGCAGTGCTATCGGACAGTATGGCTACACCTTC. It translates to CSAIGQYGYTF. This chain connects TRBV20-1 to TRBJ1-2; a possible D gene is TRBD1 (6 bases). CDR3 length: 11 residues. Germline CDR1 reads DFQATT; CDR2 reads SNEGSKA (reference sequence). Trimming pared 4 bases from V and 5 bases from J, leaving 8 bases between.

This clone was detected once. The genes are TRBV30 and TRBJ1-1; a possible D gene is TRBD1 (5 bases). The V end lost 5 bases, the J end lost 10 bases, and 14 bases lay between the germline ends. The CDR3 length is 11 residues. The germline V gene encodes CDR1 GTSNPN and CDR2 SVGIG (reference sequence). The DNA for the CDR3 is TGTGCCTGGCGGGACTTCTTTCGAGCTTTCTTT. It encodes CAWRDFFRAFF.

This clone came up once. The gene calls are TRBV5-6 and TRBJ2-4, with 8 bases fitting TRBD1. This CDR3 has 16 amino acids. Germline V CDR1 and CDR2: SGHDT, YYEEEE. The trim removed 5 bases at V and 6 bases at J, leaving 13 bases unmatched. The CDR3 reads CASRQLDGTGRNIQYF. CDR3 bases: TGTGCCAGCAGGCAACTAGACGGGACAGGAAGAAACATTCAGTACTTC.

This chain's CDR3 is CASSYQYEQFF. The DNA of the CDR3 is TGTGCCAGCAGCTATCAGTATGAGCAGTTCTTC. The V call is TRBV7-9, the J call TRBJ2-1, with D hard to call. V gave up 4 bases and J gave up 8 bases, with 6 bases separating them. The CDR3 spans 11 residues. The germline V gene has CDR1 SEHNR and CDR2 FQNEAQ (reference sequence).

The V gene is TRBV9, the J gene TRBJ2-7; perhaps D is TRBD1 or TRBD2 (5 bases each). This CDR3 has 13 amino acids. The germline V gene has CDR1 SGDLS and CDR2 YYNGEE. The V end was cut by 3 bases, the J end by 4 bases, with 11 bases between. The CDR3 reads CASSARGPYEQYF. For the CDR3, the DNA is TGTGCCAGCAGCGCCCGGGGACCATACGAGCAGTACTTC.

The chain combines TRBV28 with TRBJ2-7; 9 bases agree with TRBD1. Germline V gene lookup returns CDR1 MDHEN and CDR2 SYDVKM. The CDR3 is made up of 14 amino acids. V gave up 6 bases and J gave up 2 bases; unmatched junction bases: 5. CDR3 sequence reads: CASSRQGDTYEQYF. The CDR3 DNA follows: TGTGCCAGCAGCAGACAGGGGGATACCTACGAGCAGTACTTC.

V gene TRBV27 combines with J gene TRBJ2-3; a possible D gene is TRBD2 (6 bases). Germline CDR1 MNHEY, CDR2 SMNVEV (reference sequence). Trimming shortened V by 3 bases and J by 2 bases, and 9 bases separated the two germline ends. CDR3 length: 14 amino acids. Here the CDR3 reads CASSLGGNTDTQYF. CDR3 DNA sequence: TGTGCCAGCAGTTTGGGCGGGAACACAGATACGCAGTATTTT.

The V gene is TRBV4-1, the J gene TRBJ2-2; D may be TRBD2 (6 bases). The V gene lost 4 bases and the J gene lost 0 bases, with 12 bases spanning the gap. Germline assignment: CDR1 MGHRA and CDR2 YSYEKL. The length of the CDR3 is 16 residues. The CDR3 bases are TGCGCCAGCAGCCGGGATCTAGCGTCGAACACCGGGGAGCTGTTTTTT. Translated, it gives CASSRDLASNTGELFF.

This clone was seen only once. The chain uses TRBV6-5 and TRBJ2-7, with D perhaps matching TRBD1 (6 bases). Trimming took off 0 bases at V and 4 bases at J, with 13 bases between the two ends. Germline CDR1 MNHEY, CDR2 SVGAGI. The CDR3 runs to 15 residues. For the CDR3, the DNA is TGTGCCAGCAGTTACTCATCCCCAGACAGGTACGAGCAGTACTTC. It specifies CASSYSSPDRYEQYF.

The rearrangement links TRBV15 to TRBJ1-3; D unresolved. The CDR3 is 16 amino acids. V dropped 3 bases and J dropped 0 bases, with 12 bases sitting between them. Germline loops: CDR1 LNHNV, CDR2 YYDKDF (reference sequence). The CDR3 loop reads CATSRGRAASGNTIYF. The CDR3 DNA reads as TGTGCCACCAGCAGGGGTAGGGCGGCCTCTGGAAACACCATATATTTT.

The genes are TRBV10-2 and TRBJ2-3; D is undetermined. The germline gives CDR1 WSHSY, CDR2 SAAADI. Trimming pared 6 bases from V and 0 bases from J, leaving 10 bases between. This CDR3 has 14 residues. CDR3 in DNA: TGCGCCAGCAGGCCGGTGACTAGCACAGATACGCAGTATTTT. Protein: CASRPVTSTDTQYF.

In DNA form, the CDR3 reads TGTGCCAGCCGACAGGCGGGCTACACCTTC. It specifies CASRQAGYTF. The rearrangement joins TRBV2 to TRBJ1-2, with D possibly being TRBD1 (6 bases). This CDR3 is built from 10 residues. From germline, CDR1 is SNHLY and CDR2 FYNNEI. V was clipped by 8 bases and J by 8 bases, with 9 bases between them.